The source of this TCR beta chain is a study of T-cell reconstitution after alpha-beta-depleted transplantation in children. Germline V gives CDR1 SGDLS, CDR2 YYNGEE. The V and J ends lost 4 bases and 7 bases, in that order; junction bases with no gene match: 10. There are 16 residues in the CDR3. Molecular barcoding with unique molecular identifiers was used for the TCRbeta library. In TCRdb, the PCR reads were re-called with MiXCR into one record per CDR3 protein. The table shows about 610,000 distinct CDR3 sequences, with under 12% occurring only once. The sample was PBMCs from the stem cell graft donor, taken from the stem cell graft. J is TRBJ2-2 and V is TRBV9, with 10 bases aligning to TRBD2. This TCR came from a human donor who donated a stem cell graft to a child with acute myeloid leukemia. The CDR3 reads CASSPSGRAGIGELFF. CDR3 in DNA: TGTGCCAGCAGCCCCAGCGGGAGGGCCGGGATCGGGGAGCTGTTTTTT.